These 9 T cell receptor beta chains originate from one sample sequenced in a study of blood T cell repertoires in COVID-19. The assay was immunoSEQ multiplex PCR, and TCRdb's table has in-frame clones only and misses some. Among 150,000 to 160,000 clones, about nine tenths were seen once, and the ten largest hold about 2.4%. Specimen: peripheral blood. These receptors were taken from a woman aged 65 to 85 with acute or convalescent COVID-19.

V gene TRBV9 combines with J gene TRBJ1-2, with D possibly being TRBD1 (6 bases). Germline CDR1 reads SGDLS; CDR2 reads YYNGEE. V dropped 4 bases and J dropped 2 bases, with 12 bases sitting between them. This CDR3 comprises 14 residues. This chain's CDR3 is CASSLGGTNYGYTF. The CDR3 DNA sequence: TGTGCCAGCAGCCTAGGGGGGACAAACTATGGCTACACCTTC.

The chain has TRBV7-2 and TRBJ1-1; 9 nucleotides agree with TRBD1. CDR3 length: 14 amino acids. V dropped 6 bases and J dropped 7; count of bases not matched to a gene: 9. Germline V gene data show CDR1 as SGHTA and CDR2 as FQGNSA. Here the CDR3 DNA reads TGTGCCAGCAGGCCACAGGGGGCGTACAGTGAAGCTTTCTTT. Protein sequence: CASRPQGAYSEAFF.

The rearrangement uses TRBV14 and TRBJ1-3; D is undetermined. The CDR3 consists of 16 residues. V lost 0 bases and J 1 base, leaving 10 bases between the germline ends. The V gene's germline CDR1 is SGHDN and CDR2 FVKESK. The DNA of the CDR3 is TGTGCCAGCAGCCAAGATGGTCAGACATCTGGAAACACCATATATTTT. Its translation: CASSQDGQTSGNTIYF.

J is TRBJ2-1 and V is TRBV4-1; a possible D gene is TRBD2 (6 bases). Between the trimmed V and J ends, which lost 0 bases and 0 bases, there was a span of 9 bases. Germline V gives CDR1 MGHRA, CDR2 YSYEKL. The CDR3 contains 16 residues. CDR3 nucleotides: TGCGCCAGCAGCCAAGACCCGGGGGTCTCCTACAATGAGCAGTTCTTC. Translation: CASSQDPGVSYNEQFF.

The rearrangement uses TRBV20-1 and TRBJ1-1, with TRBD1 matching 8 bases. This CDR3 is 11 amino acids long. Germline CDR1 reads DFQATT; CDR2 reads SNEGSKA (reference sequence). J lost 10 bases, V lost 5 bases, and 6 bases had no gene match. CDR3 in amino acids: CSAAGGSGAFF. The DNA for the CDR3 is TGCAGTGCTGCAGGGGGCAGTGGAGCTTTCTTT.

The count of this clone is one. The chain joins TRBV11-2 to TRBJ2-3; 7 bases line up with TRBD1. The junction had 6 bases not matched to a gene; V was cut back by 4 bases and J by 5 bases. The germline gives CDR1 SGHAT, CDR2 FQNNGV. The CDR3 is 14 amino acids. CDR3 region: CASSSRQGRDTQYF. The CDR3 coding sequence is TGTGCCAGCAGCTCAAGACAGGGAAGAGATACGCAGTATTTT.

V gene TRBV7-8 combines with J gene TRBJ2-3; 7 bases are a match to TRBD2. V was pared by 5 bases and J by 2 bases, with 13 bases of the junction left unmatched. In germline, CDR1 is SGHVS, CDR2 FQNEAQ. There are 17 residues in the CDR3. In nucleotides, the CDR3 is TGTGCCAGCAGCGCCAGGCGGGCGGGGGTTGACACAGATACGCAGTATTTT. Translation gives CASSARRAGVDTDTQYF.

The chain couples TRBV19 to TRBJ1-2, with D tentatively TRBD1 (5 bases). This CDR3 region has 15 residues. The germline CDR1 and CDR2 sequences are LNHDA and SQIVND (reference sequence). Deletions cut 5 bases from V and 4 bases from J, with 17 bases between. The DNA for the CDR3 is TGTGCCAGTAGTCCCCGAAACCCGGGGGGCTATGGCTACACCTTC. Residues: CASSPRNPGGYGYTF.

The J gene is TRBJ2-3, the V gene TRBV5-1; no definite D call. The CDR3 covers 13 residues. V was trimmed by 4 bases and J by 0 bases, leaving 6 bases between them. Germline CDR1 and CDR2: SGHRS and YFSETQ. In DNA form, the CDR3 reads TGCGCCAGCAGCCAGACAAGCACAGATACGCAGTATTTT. It specifies CASSQTSTDTQYF.